The source of this TCR beta chain is a study of shared clonotypes between healthy human individuals. Study conclusions and caveats: Researchers sampled only blood; tissue repertoires likely differ.

Donors were healthy HIV-negative adults without recently reported acute infections or vaccinations. Division of CD4+ cells produced a CD45RA+ naive subset and a CD45RA-negative memory subset. The CDR3 spans 14 residues. CDR1 and CDR2 from the germline V gene are SGHDT and YYEEEE. Trimming at V came to 0 bases and at J to 5 bases, leaving 4 bases not matched to a gene. This clone has just one count. Antigen: not known. The sample has other DNA sequences that encode this CDR3 too. Samples underwent the assay at deep level. The method was immunoSEQ multiplex PCR; TCRdb's version includes in-frame clones alone and lacks a portion of them. This repertoire shows 2,500,000 or so clones, approximately 92% found once; its top ten account for over 0.12%.

The gene calls are TRBV5-6 and TRBJ1-1, with 7 bases aligning to TRBD1. The origin of this receptor is a young man in good health. The material sequenced was naive CD4+ T cells sorted from blood. Subset indicated: CD45RA+ positively selected. The CDR3: CASSLARGYTEAFF. The CDR3 region has the DNA TGTGCCAGCAGCTTGGCCAGGGGGTATACTGAAGCTTTCTTT. The full variable domain, with the rest looked up from reference TRBV5-6 and TRBJ1-1, is DAGVTQSPTHLIKTRGQQVTLRCSPKSGHDTVSWYQQALGQGPQFIFQYYEEEERQRGNFPDRFSGHQFPNYSSELNVNALLLGDSALYLCASSLARGYTEAFFGQGTRLTVV.